The next 22 T cell receptor beta chains were all read from a single sample in a study of cytomegalovirus exposure and HLA in healthy donors. PCR primers comprised 60 Vbeta and 13 Jbeta primers. Some clones are missing from TCRdb's copy, which holds only in-frame ones; the method was immunoSEQ multiplex PCR. Of fewer than 250,000 clones in the sample, over 60% are singletons; the top ten hold over 2%. Sample: PBMCs. These receptor sequences come from a woman aged 30 to 39 in good health and CMV-seropositive.

The chain combines TRBV5-4 with TRBJ2-3; possibly TRBD2 for D (6 bases). Per germline, CDR1 SGHNT and CDR2 YYREEE (reference sequence). The CDR3 spans 16 residues. Trimming left V 3 bases short and J 10 bases short, with 24 bases between. CDR3 loop: CASSSGGVASTVAQYF. CDR3 bases: TGTGCCAGCAGCTCCGGCGGGGTAGCTTCGACCGTAGCGCAGTATTTT.

The chain combines TRBV19 with TRBJ1-5, with D unclear. V was pared by 7 bases and J by 1 base, with 17 bases between. The CDR3 loop spans 16 amino acids. The germline gives CDR1 LNHDA, CDR2 SQIVND (reference sequence). CDR3 sequence: CASTITGDTSNQPQHF. CDR3 bases: TGTGCCAGTACCATCACTGGTGACACCAGCAATCAGCCCCAGCATTTT.

The V and J genes are TRBV5-1 and TRBJ2-2; possible D gene TRBD2, 5 bases. This CDR3 is 13 amino acids long. Germline CDR1 SGHRS, CDR2 YFSETQ. Trimming cost V 4 bases and J 6 bases, with 10 bases left between them. Here the CDR3 DNA reads TGCGCCAGCAGCCCGTCTAGCCCCGGGGAGCTGTTTTTT. Its translation: CASSPSSPGELFF.

This rearrangement joins TRBV2 to TRBJ2-7; 10 bases align to TRBD2. The CDR3 extends over 18 amino acids. The V segment lost 8 bases and the J segment 0 bases; nucleotides outside the gene matches: 16. Germline V gene lookup returns CDR1 SNHLY and CDR2 FYNNEI. The CDR3 region is CASSWDRLAGASSYEQYF. CDR3 DNA sequence: TGTGCCAGCTCCTGGGATAGGCTAGCGGGGGCGAGCTCCTACGAGCAGTACTTC.

This clone appeared a single time. An end of the junction does not agree with germline; a read error may underlie this. The V call is TRBV27, the J call TRBJ2-1; 14 bases match TRBD2. The CDR3 has 20 amino acids. CDR1 and CDR2 from the germline V gene are MNHEY and SMNVEV (reference sequence). The CDR3 region has the DNA TGTGCCAGCAGTCTATCGACTAGCGGGAGGGCCAGGACCGCAGTCTATGAGCAGTTCTTC. Amino acid sequence: CASSLSTSGRARTAVYEQFF.

The chain carries TRBV10-3 and TRBJ2-7, with 9 bases matching TRBD1. The CDR3 is 15 residues long. The V gene's germline CDR1 is ENHRY and CDR2 SYGVKD. J gave up 2 bases and V 6 bases, and 8 bases lay outside the gene matches. The CDR3: CAISHPGQGTYEQYF. The DNA for the CDR3 is TGTGCCATCAGCCACCCGGGACAGGGCACCTACGAGCAGTACTTC.

This clone was counted a few times. The chain employs TRBV30 and TRBJ2-3, with 9 nucleotides matching TRBD1. The CDR3 has 16 amino acids. Germline-derived CDR1 and CDR2 are GTSNPN and SVGIG (reference sequence). The junction had 9 bases not matched to a gene; V was cut back by 2 bases and J by 3 bases. CDR3: CAWSLWTGEGTDTQYF. In DNA form, the CDR3 reads TGTGCCTGGAGTCTTTGGACAGGGGAAGGGACAGATACGCAGTATTTT.

Here the CDR3 DNA reads TGTGCCAGCAGCTTGGCCGGGGGGGGCCTAATGAGGAACACCATATATTTT. Residues: CASSLAGGGLMRNTIYF. The gene calls are TRBV5-6 and TRBJ1-3, with a weak D call TRBD1 (6 bases). The CDR3 is 17 residues long. From germline, CDR1 is SGHDT and CDR2 YYEEEE. Trimming cost V 0 bases and J 7 bases, with 20 bases left between them.

This chain uses TRBV13 with TRBJ1-2, with 9 bases matching TRBD1. V lost 3 bases, J lost 2 bases, and 10 bases stayed unmatched. Germline CDR1 PRHDT, CDR2 FYEKMQ (reference sequence). There are 17 residues in the CDR3. The CDR3: CASSLRRQGDINYGYTF. As DNA, the CDR3 is TGTGCCAGCAGCTTGAGGCGACAGGGGGACATAAACTATGGCTACACCTTC.

The gene calls are TRBV5-1 and TRBJ2-7; maybe TRBD1 (6 bases). This CDR3 is 13 amino acids long. Trimming pared 0 bases from V and 7 bases from J, leaving 11 bases between. Germline CDR1 reads SGHRS; CDR2 reads YFSETQ. CDR3 residues: CASSLASRGEQYF. The CDR3 DNA reads TGCGCCAGCAGCTTGGCCTCAAGGGGGGAGCAGTACTTC. The whole variable domain, filled in from reference TRBV5-1 and TRBJ2-7, reads KAGVTQTPRYLIKTRGQQVTLSCSPISGHRSVSWYQQTPGQGLQFLFEYFSETQRNKGNFPGRFSGRQFSNSRSEMNVSTLELGDSALYLCASSLASRGEQYFGPGTRLTVT.

The chain is built from TRBV5-1 and TRBJ2-7; TRBD1 is a possible D gene (6 bases). The V gene lost 5 bases and the J gene lost 5 bases, with 17 bases spanning the gap. The CDR3 length is 14 residues. Germline CDR1 is SGHRS and CDR2 is YFSETQ. Written as DNA, the CDR3 is TGCGCCAGCAGAGGGGGAGTCGGGCCCCACGAGCAGTACTTC. Protein sequence: CASRGGVGPHEQYF.

The chain employs TRBV29-1 and TRBJ2-1; 12 bases are shared with TRBD2. Germline V gene sequence: CDR1 SQVTM, CDR2 ANQGSEA. V shed 7 bases and J 1 base; nucleotides not matched to a gene: 20. The CDR3 contains 20 residues. The CDR3 DNA is TGCAGCGGGGAAGGCTCCTGGGCGACTAGCGGGGGCGTTTCCTACAATGAGCAGTTCTTC. Protein: CSGEGSWATSGGVSYNEQFF.

The chain employs TRBV7-9 and TRBJ1-4; D is ambiguous. The CDR3 spans 16 residues. Germline loops: CDR1 SEHNR, CDR2 FQNEAQ (reference sequence). Trimming pared 1 base from V and 5 bases from J, leaving 14 bases between. Here the CDR3 DNA reads TGTGCCAGCAGCTTAGGCGCTTATAACAGCAATGAAAAACTGTTTTTT. This sequence encodes CASSLGAYNSNEKLFF.

The CDR3 bases are TGTGCCAGTAGTAGACAGGGGGCGTCAGATACGCAGTATTTT. Protein: CASSRQGASDTQYF. The rearrangement joins TRBV19 to TRBJ2-3; 10 bases match TRBD1. The germline gives CDR1 LNHDA, CDR2 SQIVND (reference sequence). The CDR3 covers 14 residues. The V segment lost 4 bases and the J segment 4 bases; nucleotides outside the gene matches: 2.

The chain uses TRBV7-8 and TRBJ1-3; perhaps TRBD1 as D (6 bases). CDR1 is SGHVS, CDR2 FQNEAQ, per germline. V gave up 6 bases and J gave up 3 bases, with 12 bases separating them. The CDR3 extends over 14 amino acids. The DNA for the CDR3 is TGTGCCAGCAGGACACAGGGTTATGGAAACACCATATATTTT. As protein: CASRTQGYGNTIYF. Full variable domain (missing parts from reference TRBV7-8 and TRBJ1-3): GAGVSQSPRYKVAKRGQDVALRCDPISGHVSLFWYQQALGQGPEFLTYFQNEAQLDKSGLPSDRFFAERPEGSVSTLKIQRTQQEDSAVYLCASRTQGYGNTIYFGEGSWLTVV.

This clone has more than one count but fewer than ten. The chain carries TRBV7-9 and TRBJ2-5; a possible D gene is TRBD2 (6 bases). V lost 0 bases to trimming and J lost 5 bases, with 13 bases between them. Germline V lookup: CDR1 SEHNR, CDR2 FQNEAQ (reference sequence). The CDR3 extends over 15 amino acids. The CDR3 loop is CASSLAWQTRETQYF. Written as DNA, the CDR3 is TGTGCCAGCAGCTTAGCATGGCAGACTAGGGAGACCCAGTACTTC.

The CDR3 DNA sequence: TGTGCCAGCAGCGACGGGACAGCCGCAACTAATGAAAAACTGTTTTTT. Amino acids: CASSDGTAATNEKLFF. The gene calls are TRBV7-2 and TRBJ1-4; 7 bases are a match to TRBD1. Germline lookup yields CDR1 SGHTA and CDR2 FQGNSA. The junction had 6 bases not matched to a gene; V was cut back by 5 bases and J by 0 bases. The CDR3 is made up of 16 amino acids.

This chain joins TRBV5-1 and TRBJ1-2; D remains unclear. The CDR3 is 14 residues long. Germline lookup yields CDR1 SGHRS and CDR2 YFSETQ. V was clipped by 0 bases and J by 7 bases, with 13 bases between them. This CDR3 reads CASSLEPHAAGYTF. The CDR3 DNA sequence: TGCGCCAGCAGCTTGGAACCGCACGCGGCTGGCTACACCTTC.

The chain links TRBV7-2 to TRBJ1-5, with 9 bases that match TRBD1. J lost 0 bases, V lost 4 bases, and 7 bases had no gene match. CDR3 length: 17 residues. Germline loops: CDR1 SGHTA, CDR2 FQGNSA. CDR3 coding DNA: TGTGCCAGCAGCTCACCGGACAGGGGTGATAGCAATCAGCCCCAGCATTTT. It specifies CASSSPDRGDSNQPQHF.

This sequence joins TRBV19 and TRBJ1-5, with 7 bases identical to TRBD1. This CDR3 is 13 amino acids long. Germline V gene lookup returns CDR1 LNHDA and CDR2 SQIVND (reference sequence). With 8 bases clipped from V and 6 bases from J, the junction kept 7 bases outside the gene matches. This CDR3 reads CASGLTGTQPQHF. The CDR3 region has the DNA TGTGCCAGTGGGCTGACAGGGACTCAGCCCCAGCATTTT. The variable domain in full, completed from reference TRBV19 and TRBJ1-5, reads DGGITQSPKYLFRKEGQNVTLSCEQNLNHDAMYWYRQDPGQGLRLIYYSQIVNDFQKGDIAEGYSVSREKKESFPLTVTSAQKNPTAFYLCASGLTGTQPQHFGDGTRLSIL.

The J gene is TRBJ1-6, the V gene TRBV5-1; 10 nucleotides line up with TRBD1. V was clipped by 3 bases and J by 0 bases; unmatched bases: 9. Germline values: CDR1 SGHRS, CDR2 YFSETQ. The CDR3 is made up of 19 amino acids. In nucleotides, the CDR3 is TGCGCCAGCAGCTCCCGGGGACAGGGGACAAGCTCCTATAATTCACCCCTCCACTTT. Encoded protein: CASSSRGQGTSSYNSPLHF.

The chain uses TRBV28 and TRBJ2-1; perhaps TRBD2 as D (5 bases). The ends were cut back, 6 bases at V and 3 bases at J, with 15 bases in the middle. Germline CDR1 and CDR2: MDHEN and SYDVKM. The CDR3 spans 15 residues. This CDR3 is CASSRTSLGYNEQFF. CDR3 nucleotide sequence: TGTGCCAGCAGCAGAACTAGTTTGGGCTACAATGAGCAGTTCTTC.